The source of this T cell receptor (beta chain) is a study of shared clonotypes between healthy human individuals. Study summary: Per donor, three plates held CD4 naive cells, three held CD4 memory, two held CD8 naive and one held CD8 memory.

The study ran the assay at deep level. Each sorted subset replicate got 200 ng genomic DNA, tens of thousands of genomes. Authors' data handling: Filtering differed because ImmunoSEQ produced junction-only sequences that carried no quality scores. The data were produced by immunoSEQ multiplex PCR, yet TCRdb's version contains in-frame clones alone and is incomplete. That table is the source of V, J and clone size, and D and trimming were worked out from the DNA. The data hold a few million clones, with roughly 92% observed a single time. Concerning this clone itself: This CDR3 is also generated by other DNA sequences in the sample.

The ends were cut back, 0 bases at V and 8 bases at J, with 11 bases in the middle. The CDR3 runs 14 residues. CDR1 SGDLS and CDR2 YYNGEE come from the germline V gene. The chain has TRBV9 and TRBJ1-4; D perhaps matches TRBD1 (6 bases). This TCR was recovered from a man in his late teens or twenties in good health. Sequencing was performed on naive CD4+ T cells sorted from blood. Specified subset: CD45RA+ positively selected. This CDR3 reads CASSVGGLGEKLFF. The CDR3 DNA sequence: TGTGCCAGCAGCGTAGGGGGGCTGGGGGAAAAACTGTTTTTT.